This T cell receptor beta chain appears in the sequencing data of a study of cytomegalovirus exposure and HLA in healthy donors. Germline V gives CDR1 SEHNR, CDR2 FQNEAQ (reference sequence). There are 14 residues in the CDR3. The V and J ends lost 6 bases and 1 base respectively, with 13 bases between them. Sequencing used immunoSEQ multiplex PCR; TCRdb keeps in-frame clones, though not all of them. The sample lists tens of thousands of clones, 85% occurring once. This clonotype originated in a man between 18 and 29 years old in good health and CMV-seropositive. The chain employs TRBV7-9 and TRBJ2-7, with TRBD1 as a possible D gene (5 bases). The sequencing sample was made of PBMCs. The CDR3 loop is CASSPTGASYEQYF. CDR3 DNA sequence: TGTGCCAGCAGTCCCACAGGAGCATCCTACGAGCAGTACTTC.